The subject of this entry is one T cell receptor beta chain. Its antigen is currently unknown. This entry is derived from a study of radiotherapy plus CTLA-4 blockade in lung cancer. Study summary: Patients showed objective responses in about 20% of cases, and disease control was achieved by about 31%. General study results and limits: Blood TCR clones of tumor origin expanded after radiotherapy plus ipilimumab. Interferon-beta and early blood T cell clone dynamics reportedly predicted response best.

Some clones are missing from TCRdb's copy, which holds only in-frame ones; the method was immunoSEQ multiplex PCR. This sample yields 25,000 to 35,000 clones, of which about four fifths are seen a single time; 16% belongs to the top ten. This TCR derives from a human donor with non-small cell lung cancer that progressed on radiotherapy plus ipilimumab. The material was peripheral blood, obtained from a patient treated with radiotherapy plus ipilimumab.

CDR3 nucleotide sequence: TGCAGCGTTGAGGAGGGGGAGGGAGGCGAAAAACTGTTTTTT. Translated, it gives CSVEEGEGGEKLFF. The chain carries TRBV29-1 and TRBJ1-4; maybe TRBD1 (6 bases). The CDR3 is made up of 14 amino acids. The V gene's germline CDR1 is SQVTM and CDR2 ANQGSEA. Trimming took 3 bases from V and 8 from J, leaving 16 bases between them.